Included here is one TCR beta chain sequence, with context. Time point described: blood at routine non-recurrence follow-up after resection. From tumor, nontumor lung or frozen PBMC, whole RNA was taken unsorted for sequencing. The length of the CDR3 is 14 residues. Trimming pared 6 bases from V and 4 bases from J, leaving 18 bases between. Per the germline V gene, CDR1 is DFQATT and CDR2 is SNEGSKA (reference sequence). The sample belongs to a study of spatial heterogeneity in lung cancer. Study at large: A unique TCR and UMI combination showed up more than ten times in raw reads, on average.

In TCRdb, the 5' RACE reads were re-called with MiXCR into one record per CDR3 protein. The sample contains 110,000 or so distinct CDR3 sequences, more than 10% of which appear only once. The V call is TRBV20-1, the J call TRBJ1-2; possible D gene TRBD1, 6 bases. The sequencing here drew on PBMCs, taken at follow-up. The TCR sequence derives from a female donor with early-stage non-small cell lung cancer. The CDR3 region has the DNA TGCAGTGCAGCGGGGGGGGCAGGAAGCTATGGCTACACCTTC. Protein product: CSAAGGAGSYGYTF.